Below, one T cell receptor (beta chain) is given with its context. The antigen remains undetermined. The entry originates in a study of CD8 T cells in ankylosing spondylitis. Points from the study as a whole: The study looked at matched synovial fluid samples from ankylosing spondylitis patients. Disease-linked clones were reported to be significantly enriched there. There was a TCR beta motif, made of several highly homologous variants, that appeared characteristic of ankylosing spondylitis blood. Certain motif variants had earlier been reported in reactive arthritis synovial fluid and blood. Clones that were linked to disease were CD8+ and were relatively rare in peripheral blood.

Quantitative 5'-RACE with molecular barcodes generated TCR beta libraries. TCRdb itself ran the 5' RACE reads through MiXCR, one entry per CDR3 protein. The table lists hundreds of thousands of distinct CDR3 sequences, approximately 12% of them singletons. Trimming removed 0 bases from V and 0 bases from J; junction bases left unmatched: 25. This CDR3 comprises 24 residues. The germline V gene has CDR1 WNHNN and CDR2 SYGVQD (reference sequence). Sequencing was done on a sample of blood, either unsorted or a sorted T cell fraction (not recorded which). The V call is TRBV10-1, the J call TRBJ1-4; 7 positions match TRBD1. The clonotype originates from a male donor with ankylosing spondylitis. The CDR3 DNA sequence: TGCGCCAGCAGTGAGTCGTTCCCAGACGCGGGGACAGACAGCGGTGGAGCAACTAATGAAAAACTGTTTTTT. Translation gives CASSESFPDAGTDSGGATNEKLFF.